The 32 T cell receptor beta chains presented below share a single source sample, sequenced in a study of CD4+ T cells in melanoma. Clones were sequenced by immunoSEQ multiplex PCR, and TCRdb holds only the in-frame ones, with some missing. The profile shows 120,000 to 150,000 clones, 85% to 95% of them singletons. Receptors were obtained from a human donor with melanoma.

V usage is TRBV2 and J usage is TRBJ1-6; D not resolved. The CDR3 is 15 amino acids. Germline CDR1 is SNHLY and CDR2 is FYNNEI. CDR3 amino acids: CAGSRGARSDSPLHF. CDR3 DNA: TGTGCAGGTAGTCGGGGAGCTAGGTCGGATTCACCCCTCCACTTT.

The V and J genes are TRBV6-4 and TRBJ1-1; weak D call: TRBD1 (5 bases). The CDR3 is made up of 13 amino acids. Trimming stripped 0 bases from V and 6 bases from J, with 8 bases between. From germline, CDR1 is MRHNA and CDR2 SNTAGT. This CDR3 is CASSDSIGAEAFF. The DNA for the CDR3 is TGTGCCAGCAGTGACTCAATAGGGGCTGAAGCTTTCTTT.

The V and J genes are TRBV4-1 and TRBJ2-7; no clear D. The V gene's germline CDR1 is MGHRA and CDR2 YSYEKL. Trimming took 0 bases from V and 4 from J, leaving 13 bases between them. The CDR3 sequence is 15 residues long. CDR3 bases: TGCGCCAGCAGCCAAGATCGGAGTGTTCGTTACGAGCAGTACTTC. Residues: CASSQDRSVRYEQYF.

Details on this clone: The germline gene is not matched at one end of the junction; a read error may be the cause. The CDR3 nucleotides are TGTGCTAGCAGCTTAGACGGGGGGCCTCTTAATGAGCAGTTCTTC. Amino acids: CASSLDGGPLNEQFF. The chain links TRBV7-7 to TRBJ2-1; D is perhaps TRBD2 (7 bases). Per germline, CDR1 SSHAT and CDR2 FNYEAQ (reference sequence). This CDR3 spans 15 amino acids.

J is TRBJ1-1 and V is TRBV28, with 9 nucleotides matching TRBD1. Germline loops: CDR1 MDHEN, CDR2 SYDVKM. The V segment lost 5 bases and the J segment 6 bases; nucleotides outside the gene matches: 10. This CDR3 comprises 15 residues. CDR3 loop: CASSLQGAGLAEAFF. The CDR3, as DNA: TGTGCCAGCAGTCTACAGGGGGCGGGTTTAGCTGAAGCTTTCTTT.

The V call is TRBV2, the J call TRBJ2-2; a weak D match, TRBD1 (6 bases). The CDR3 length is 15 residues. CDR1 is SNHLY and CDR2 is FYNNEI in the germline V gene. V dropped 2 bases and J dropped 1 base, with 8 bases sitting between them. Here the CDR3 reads CASSEQGQNTGELFF. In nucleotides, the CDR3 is TGTGCCAGCAGTGAACAGGGACAGAACACCGGGGAGCTGTTTTTT.

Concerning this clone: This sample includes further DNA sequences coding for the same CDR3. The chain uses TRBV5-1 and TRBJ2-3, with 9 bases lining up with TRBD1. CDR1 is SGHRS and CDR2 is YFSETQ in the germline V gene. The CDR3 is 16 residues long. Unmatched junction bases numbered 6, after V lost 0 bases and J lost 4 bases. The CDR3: CASSLGTGGRADTQYF. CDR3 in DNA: TGCGCCAGCAGCTTGGGAACAGGGGGCCGGGCAGATACGCAGTATTTT.

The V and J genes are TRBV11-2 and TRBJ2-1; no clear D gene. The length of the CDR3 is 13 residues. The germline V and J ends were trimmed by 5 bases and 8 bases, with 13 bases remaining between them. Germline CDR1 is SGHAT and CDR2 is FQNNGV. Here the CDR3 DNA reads TGTGCCAGCAGCGTGAGCCCAATGGATGAGCAGTTCTTC. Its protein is CASSVSPMDEQFF. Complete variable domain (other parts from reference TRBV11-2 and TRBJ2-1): EAGVAQSPRYKIIEKRQSVAFWCNPISGHATLYWYQQILGQGPKLLIQFQNNGVVDDSQLPKDRFSAERLKGVDSTLKIQPAKLEDSAVYLCASSVSPMDEQFFGPGTRLTVL.

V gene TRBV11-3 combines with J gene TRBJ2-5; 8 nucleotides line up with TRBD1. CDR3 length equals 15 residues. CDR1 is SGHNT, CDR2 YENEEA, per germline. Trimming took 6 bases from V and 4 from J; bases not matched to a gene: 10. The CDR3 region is CASSAGGASGETQYF. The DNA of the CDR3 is TGTGCCAGCAGTGCAGGGGGCGCGAGCGGAGAGACCCAGTACTTC.

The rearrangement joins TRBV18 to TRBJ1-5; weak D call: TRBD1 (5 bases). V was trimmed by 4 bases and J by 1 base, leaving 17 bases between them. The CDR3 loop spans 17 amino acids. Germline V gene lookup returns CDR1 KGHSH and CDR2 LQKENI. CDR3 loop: CASSLSAGLGSNQPQHF. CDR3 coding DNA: TGTGCCAGCTCACTGTCTGCAGGGCTCGGGAGCAATCAGCCCCAGCATTTT.

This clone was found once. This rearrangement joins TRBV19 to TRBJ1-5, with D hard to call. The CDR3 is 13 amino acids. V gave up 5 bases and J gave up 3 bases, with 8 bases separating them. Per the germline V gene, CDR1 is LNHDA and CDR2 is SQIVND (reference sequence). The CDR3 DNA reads TGTGCCAGTAGTTGGCAGTTCAATCAGCCCCAGCATTTT. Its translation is CASSWQFNQPQHF.

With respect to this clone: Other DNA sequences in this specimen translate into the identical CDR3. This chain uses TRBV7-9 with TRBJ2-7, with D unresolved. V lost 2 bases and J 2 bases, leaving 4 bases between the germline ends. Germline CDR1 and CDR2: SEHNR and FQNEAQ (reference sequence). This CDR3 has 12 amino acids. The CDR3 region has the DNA TGTGCCAGCAGCTTATCTGCCTACGAGCAGTACTTC. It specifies CASSLSAYEQYF. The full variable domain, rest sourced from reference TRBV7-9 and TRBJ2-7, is DTGVSQNPRHKITKRGQNVTFRCDPISEHNRLYWYRQTLGQGPEFLTYFQNEAQLEKSRLLSDRFSAERPKGSFSTLEIQRTEQGDSAMYLCASSLSAYEQYFGPGTRLTVT.

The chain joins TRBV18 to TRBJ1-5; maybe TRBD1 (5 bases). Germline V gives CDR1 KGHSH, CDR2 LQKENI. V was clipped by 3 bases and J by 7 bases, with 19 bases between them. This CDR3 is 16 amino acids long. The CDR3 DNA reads TGTGCCAGCTCACCGTCCGGGACGGGGGTTCAGCAGCCCCAGCATTTT. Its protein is CASSPSGTGVQQPQHF.

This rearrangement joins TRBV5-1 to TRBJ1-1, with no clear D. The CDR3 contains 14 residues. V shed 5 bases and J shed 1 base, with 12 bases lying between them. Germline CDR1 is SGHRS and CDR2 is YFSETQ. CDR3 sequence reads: CASSFILGNTEAFF. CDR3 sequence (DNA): TGCGCCAGCAGTTTTATACTGGGGAACACTGAAGCTTTCTTT.

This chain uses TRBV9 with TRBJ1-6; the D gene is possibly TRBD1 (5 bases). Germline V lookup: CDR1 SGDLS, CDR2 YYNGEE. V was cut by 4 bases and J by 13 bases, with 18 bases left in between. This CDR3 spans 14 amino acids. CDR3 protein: CASSRGDLRFPLHF. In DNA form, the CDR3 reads TGTGCCAGCAGCAGAGGGGATCTGAGATTCCCCCTCCACTTT.

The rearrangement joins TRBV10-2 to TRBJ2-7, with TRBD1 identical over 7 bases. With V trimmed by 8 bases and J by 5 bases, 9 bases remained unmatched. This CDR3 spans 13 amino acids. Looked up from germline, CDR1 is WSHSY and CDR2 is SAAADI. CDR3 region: CASSATGPHEQYF. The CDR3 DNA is TGCGCCAGCTCCGCGACAGGGCCCCACGAGCAGTACTTC.

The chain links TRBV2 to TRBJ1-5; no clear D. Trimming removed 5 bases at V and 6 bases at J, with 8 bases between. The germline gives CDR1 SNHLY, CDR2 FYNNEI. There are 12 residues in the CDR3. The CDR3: CASSPSGQPQHF. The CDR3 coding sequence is TGTGCCAGCAGTCCCTCTGGTCAGCCCCAGCATTTT. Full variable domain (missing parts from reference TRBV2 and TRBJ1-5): EPEVTQTPSHQVTQMGQEVILRCVPISNHLYFYWYRQILGQKVEFLVSFYNNEISEKSEIFDDQFSVERPDGSNFTLKIRSTKLEDSAMYFCASSPSGQPQHFGDGTRLSIL.

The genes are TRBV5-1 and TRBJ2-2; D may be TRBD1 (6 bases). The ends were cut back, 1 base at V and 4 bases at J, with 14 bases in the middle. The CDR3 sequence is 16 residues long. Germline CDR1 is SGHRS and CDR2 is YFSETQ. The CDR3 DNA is TGCGCCAGCAGCTTGTTATACAGGGCGCCCACCGGGGAGCTGTTTTTT. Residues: CASSLLYRAPTGELFF. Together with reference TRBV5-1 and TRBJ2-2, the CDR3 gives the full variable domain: KAGVTQTPRYLIKTRGQQVTLSCSPISGHRSVSWYQQTPGQGLQFLFEYFSETQRNKGNFPGRFSGRQFSNSRSEMNVSTLELGDSALYLCASSLLYRAPTGELFFGEGSRLTVL.

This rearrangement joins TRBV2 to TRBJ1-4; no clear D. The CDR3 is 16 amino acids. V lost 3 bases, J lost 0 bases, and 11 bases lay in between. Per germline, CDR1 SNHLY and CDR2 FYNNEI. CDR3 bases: TGTGCCAGCAGTGAGCTGGACGTCGCAACTAATGAAAAACTGTTTTTT. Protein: CASSELDVATNEKLFF.

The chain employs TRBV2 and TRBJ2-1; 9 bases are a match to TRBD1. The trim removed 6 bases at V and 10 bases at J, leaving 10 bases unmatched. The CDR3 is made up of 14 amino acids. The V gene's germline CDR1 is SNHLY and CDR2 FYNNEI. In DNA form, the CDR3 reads TGTGCCAGCAGAGGACAGGGGATTGGAGGGGAGCAGTTCTTC. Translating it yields CASRGQGIGGEQFF.

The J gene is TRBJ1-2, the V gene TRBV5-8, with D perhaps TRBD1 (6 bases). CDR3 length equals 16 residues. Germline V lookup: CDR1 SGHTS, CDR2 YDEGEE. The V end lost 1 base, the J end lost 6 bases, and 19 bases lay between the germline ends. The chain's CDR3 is CASSLYRQALVDGYTF. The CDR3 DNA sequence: TGTGCCAGCAGCTTGTACCGACAGGCCCTGGTTGATGGCTACACCTTC.

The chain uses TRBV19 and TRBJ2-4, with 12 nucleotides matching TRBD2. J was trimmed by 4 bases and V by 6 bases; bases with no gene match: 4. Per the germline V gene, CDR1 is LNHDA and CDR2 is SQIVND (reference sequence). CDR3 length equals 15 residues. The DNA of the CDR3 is TGTGCCAGTAGCAAAACTAGCGGGGGGAAAAACATTCAGTACTTC. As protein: CASSKTSGGKNIQYF.

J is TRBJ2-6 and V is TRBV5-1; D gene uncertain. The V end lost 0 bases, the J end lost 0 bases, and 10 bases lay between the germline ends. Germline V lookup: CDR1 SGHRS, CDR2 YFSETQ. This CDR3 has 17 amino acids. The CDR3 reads CASSLAALNSGANVLTF. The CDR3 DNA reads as TGCGCCAGCAGCTTGGCCGCCTTGAACTCTGGGGCCAACGTCCTGACTTTC.

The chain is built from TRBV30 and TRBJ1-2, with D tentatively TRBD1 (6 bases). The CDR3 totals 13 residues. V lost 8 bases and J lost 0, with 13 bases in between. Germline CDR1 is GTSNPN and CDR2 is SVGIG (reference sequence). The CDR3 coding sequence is TGTGCCGGGGCCGCAGGGGCTAACTATGGCTACACCTTC. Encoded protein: CAGAAGANYGYTF.

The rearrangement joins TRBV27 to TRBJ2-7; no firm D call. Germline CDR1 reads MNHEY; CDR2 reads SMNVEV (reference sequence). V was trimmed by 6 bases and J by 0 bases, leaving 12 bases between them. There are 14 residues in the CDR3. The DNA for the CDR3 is TGTGCCAGCAGACCCAGGTGGGACTCCTACGAGCAGTACTTC. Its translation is CASRPRWDSYEQYF.

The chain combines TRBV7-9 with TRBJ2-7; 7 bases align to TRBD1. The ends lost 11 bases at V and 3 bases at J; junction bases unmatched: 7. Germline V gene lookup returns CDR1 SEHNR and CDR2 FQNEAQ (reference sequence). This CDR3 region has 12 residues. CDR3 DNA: TGTGCCGCCGAAGACAGGGACTACGAGCAGTACTTC. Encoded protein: CAAEDRDYEQYF.

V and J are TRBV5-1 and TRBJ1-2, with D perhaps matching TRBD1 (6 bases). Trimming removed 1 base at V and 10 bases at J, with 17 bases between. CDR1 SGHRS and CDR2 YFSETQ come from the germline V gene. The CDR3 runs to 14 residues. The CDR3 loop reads CASSLQGPLGLYTF. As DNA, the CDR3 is TGCGCCAGCAGCTTGCAGGGGCCTTTGGGGCTCTACACCTTC.

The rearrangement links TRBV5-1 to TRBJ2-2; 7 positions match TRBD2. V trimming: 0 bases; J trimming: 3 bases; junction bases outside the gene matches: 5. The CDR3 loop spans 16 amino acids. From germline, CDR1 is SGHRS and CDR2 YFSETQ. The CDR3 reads CASSLVLADYTGELFF. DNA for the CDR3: TGCGCCAGCAGCTTGGTCCTAGCGGACTACACCGGGGAGCTGTTTTTT.

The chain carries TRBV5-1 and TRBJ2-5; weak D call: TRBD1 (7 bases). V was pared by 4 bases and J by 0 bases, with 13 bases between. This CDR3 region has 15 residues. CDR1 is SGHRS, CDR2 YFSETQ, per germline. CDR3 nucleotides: TGCGCCAGCAGCCTGGCGGGGACAGACCAAGAGACCCAGTACTTC. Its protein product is CASSLAGTDQETQYF.

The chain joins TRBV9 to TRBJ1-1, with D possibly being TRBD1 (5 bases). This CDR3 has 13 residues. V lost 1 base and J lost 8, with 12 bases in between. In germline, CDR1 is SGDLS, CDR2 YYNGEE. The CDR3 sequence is CASSVTFPGEAFF. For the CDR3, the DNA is TGTGCCAGCAGCGTAACATTCCCAGGGGAAGCTTTCTTT.

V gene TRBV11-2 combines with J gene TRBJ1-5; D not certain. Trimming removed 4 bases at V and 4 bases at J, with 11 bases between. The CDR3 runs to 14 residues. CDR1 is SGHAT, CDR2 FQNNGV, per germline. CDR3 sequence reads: CASSSGRLNQPQHF. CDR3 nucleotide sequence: TGTGCCAGCAGCTCCGGGAGACTAAATCAGCCCCAGCATTTT.

CDR3 region: CASSLAGGTYNSPLHF. The CDR3 DNA sequence: TGTGCCAGCAGCTTGGCGGGGGGTACCTATAATTCACCCCTCCACTTT. The chain carries TRBV5-4 and TRBJ1-6, with D possibly matching TRBD1 (5 bases). CDR1 SGHNT and CDR2 YYREEE come from the germline V gene (reference sequence). The CDR3 is made up of 16 amino acids. Deletions cut 0 bases from V and 2 bases from J, with 9 bases between.